The 29 T cell receptor beta chains listed next were all sequenced from one sample in a study of a mutant IDH1 vaccine in newly diagnosed glioma. Only in-frame clones appear in the TCRdb table, and some are missing; sequencing was by immunoSEQ multiplex PCR. Seen here are about 56,000 clones, 70% to 85% observed once, and the top ten hold 5% to 6.5%. Which antigens these TCRs recognize remains unknown. Time point given: week 47, end of study. Doses consisted of 300 ug of mutant IDH1 20-mer peptide each, paired with topical imiquimod. The sequencing used PBMCs, collected from a glioma patient whose treatment included an IDH1 peptide vaccine. These receptors were obtained from a middle-aged man with glioma.

This chain links TRBV7-2 with TRBJ2-3, with unresolved D. Germline CDR1 is SGHTA and CDR2 is FQGNSA. The CDR3 is 15 residues long. V was clipped by 5 bases and J by 6 bases, with 18 bases between them. In nucleotides, the CDR3 is TGTGCCAGCAGCGTTCTCGGGCTCTATGTGGATACGCAGTATTTT. Amino acids: CASSVLGLYVDTQYF.

J is TRBJ2-7 and V is TRBV27; weak D call: TRBD1 (6 bases). The germline V gene encodes CDR1 MNHEY and CDR2 SMNVEV (reference sequence). This CDR3 region has 13 residues. V was clipped by 2 bases and J by 6 bases, with 11 bases between them. The CDR3 loop is CASSLQGLSEQYF. CDR3 in DNA: TGTGCCAGCAGTTTACAGGGGCTAAGCGAGCAGTACTTC.

The rearrangement links TRBV7-2 to TRBJ1-3; D uncertain. CDR1 is SGHTA and CDR2 is FQGNSA in the germline V gene. V lost 1 base and J 0 bases, leaving 4 bases between the germline ends. CDR3 length: 14 residues. CDR3 sequence: CASSLDGSGNTIYF. The DNA for the CDR3 is TGTGCCAGCAGCTTAGACGGCTCTGGAAACACCATATATTTT.

J is TRBJ2-7 and V is TRBV5-4; D possibly corresponds to TRBD2 (5 bases). Trimming pared 4 bases from V and 2 bases from J, leaving 16 bases between. CDR1 is SGHNT, CDR2 YYREEE, per germline (reference sequence). The CDR3 totals 15 residues. CDR3 region: CASSPRVGRAYEQYF. The CDR3 DNA is TGTGCCAGCAGCCCGCGGGTCGGGCGCGCCTACGAGCAGTACTTC.

V and J are TRBV7-9 and TRBJ2-3; TRBD1 aligns across 7 bases. CDR1 is SEHNR, CDR2 FQNEAQ, per germline (reference sequence). V shed 3 bases and J 5 bases; nucleotides not matched to a gene: 5. The CDR3 consists of 14 residues. CDR3 bases: TGTGCCAGCAGCTTCGACACAGGGGAAGATACGCAGTATTTT. Protein product: CASSFDTGEDTQYF.

V usage is TRBV28 and J usage is TRBJ1-2; D is possibly TRBD1 (5 bases). CDR1 and CDR2 (germline): MDHEN, SYDVKM. Trimming left V 3 bases short and J 5 bases short, with 13 bases between. The CDR3 loop spans 14 amino acids. This CDR3 reads CASSFTDGGYGYTF. CDR3 in DNA: TGTGCCAGCAGTTTCACCGACGGGGGTTATGGCTACACCTTC.

CDR3 residues: CSVRQGQRGTEAFF. CDR3 bases: TGCAGCGTTCGACAGGGCCAGAGGGGCACTGAAGCTTTCTTT. V and J are TRBV29-1 and TRBJ1-1; 7 bases map to TRBD1. Unmatched junction bases numbered 10, after V lost 5 bases and J lost 4 bases. Germline V gives CDR1 SQVTM, CDR2 ANQGSEA. The CDR3 has 14 amino acids. The whole variable domain, filled in from reference TRBV29-1 and TRBJ1-1, reads SAVISQKPSRDICQRGTSLTIQCQVDSQVTMMFWYRQQPGQSLTLIATANQGSEATYESGFVIDKFPISRPNLTFSTLTVSNMSPEDSSIYLCSVRQGQRGTEAFFGQGTRLTVV.

This clone occurred once. V gene TRBV4-1 combines with J gene TRBJ2-7, with a possible D match to TRBD1 (5 bases). Germline values: CDR1 MGHRA, CDR2 YSYEKL. Between the trimmed V and J ends, which lost 0 bases and 5 bases, there was a span of 8 bases. There are 13 residues in the CDR3. CDR3 nucleotides: TGCGCCAGCAGCCAAGACAGGGCCCACGAGCAGTACTTC. Amino acid sequence: CASSQDRAHEQYF.

This chain links TRBV5-4 with TRBJ1-1; D possibly corresponds to TRBD1 (5 bases). V lost 10 bases, J lost 3 bases, and 19 bases lay in between. Looked up from germline, CDR1 is SGHNT and CDR2 is YYREEE (reference sequence). The CDR3 is made up of 14 amino acids. CDR3: CALRRGLHYTEAFF. CDR3 coding DNA: TGTGCCCTGAGGCGGGGCCTTCATTACACTGAAGCTTTCTTT. The variable domain in full, completed from reference TRBV5-4 and TRBJ1-1, reads ETGVTQSPTHLIKTRGQQVTLRCSSQSGHNTVSWYQQALGQGPQFIFQYYREEENGRGNFPPRFSGLQFPNYSSELNVNALELDDSALYLCALRRGLHYTEAFFGQGTRLTVV.

This rearrangement joins TRBV18 to TRBJ1-3, with a weak D call TRBD1 (5 bases). Germline V gives CDR1 KGHSH, CDR2 LQKENI. The ends were cut back, 4 bases at V and 0 bases at J, with 13 bases in the middle. CDR3 length: 16 amino acids. In nucleotides, the CDR3 is TGTGCCAGCTCACAGAGCACAGGAAACTCTGGAAACACCATATATTTT. Protein: CASSQSTGNSGNTIYF.

A few counts support this clone. The V call is TRBV6-5, the J call TRBJ2-1; TRBD1 is a possible D gene (6 bases). Trimming took 1 base from V and 9 from J, leaving 13 bases between them. Germline assignment: CDR1 MNHEY and CDR2 SVGAGI. The CDR3 length is 14 residues. The CDR3: CASSYLQGLGEQFF. The CDR3 DNA reads TGTGCCAGCAGTTACTTACAGGGATTAGGTGAGCAGTTCTTC.

This clone was picked up a small number of times. Sequence at one end of the junction differs from germline and may be a read error. The chain has TRBV20-1 and TRBJ2-2; weak D call: TRBD2 (5 bases). Germline V lookup: CDR1 DFQATT, CDR2 SNEGSKA (reference sequence). The CDR3 totals 11 residues. The chain's CDR3 is CSARGTGELFF. Here the CDR3 DNA reads TGCAGTGCGAGAGGGACCGGGGAGCTGTTTTTT.

V gene TRBV13 combines with J gene TRBJ1-1, with 8 nucleotides matching TRBD1. The ends lost 6 bases at V and 11 bases at J; junction bases unmatched: 5. The CDR3 is 11 residues long. Germline V gives CDR1 PRHDT, CDR2 FYEKMQ (reference sequence). CDR3 coding DNA: TGTGCCAGCAGGGACAGGGTTGGGGCTTTCTTT. Its translation: CASRDRVGAFF.

The chain recombines TRBV5-6 with TRBJ2-5, with no clear D. With 0 bases removed from V and 5 bases from J, the gap between germline ends came to 11 bases. The length of the CDR3 is 14 residues. CDR1 and CDR2 from the germline V gene are SGHDT and YYEEEE. The CDR3 DNA sequence: TGTGCCAGCAGCTTGGCCCGTACGACTGAGACCCAGTACTTC. This translates into CASSLARTTETQYF. Full variable domain (remainder filled in from reference TRBV5-6 and TRBJ2-5): DAGVTQSPTHLIKTRGQQVTLRCSPKSGHDTVSWYQQALGQGPQFIFQYYEEEERQRGNFPDRFSGHQFPNYSSELNVNALLLGDSALYLCASSLARTTETQYFGPGTRLLVL.

The chain carries TRBV25-1 and TRBJ1-5; no clear D. From germline, CDR1 is MGHDK and CDR2 SYGVNS. The CDR3 totals 11 residues. The V end was cut by 8 bases, the J end by 7 bases, with 9 bases between. CDR3 sequence: CASGLTQPQHF. DNA of the CDR3: TGTGCCAGCGGGTTAACGCAGCCCCAGCATTTT.

The chain has TRBV23-1 and TRBJ2-7, with TRBD2 matching over 7 bases. TRBV23-1 is recorded as an ORF, its role being uncertain. CDR3 length: 16 amino acids. V trimming: 0 bases; J trimming: 5 bases; junction bases outside the gene matches: 10. This chain's CDR3 is CASSQSPGRAPHEQYF. Here the CDR3 DNA reads TGCGCCAGCAGTCAATCCCCGGGGAGGGCACCCCACGAGCAGTACTTC.

The rearrangement uses TRBV5-1 and TRBJ1-4; D is possibly TRBD1 (5 bases). Per the germline V gene, CDR1 is SGHRS and CDR2 is YFSETQ. The length of the CDR3 is 13 residues. V lost 1 base and J lost 8, with 9 bases in between. CDR3 amino acids: CASSLRQREKLFF. The CDR3 nucleotides read TGCGCCAGCAGCTTGCGACAGCGGGAAAAACTGTTTTTT.

The chain uses TRBV5-6 and TRBJ2-2; TRBD1 matches at 12 bases. Germline CDR1 and CDR2: SGHDT and YYEEEE. V shed 3 bases, J shed 8 bases, and the junction held 5 bases outside the gene matches. This CDR3 spans 15 amino acids. CDR3 DNA: TGTGCCAGCAGCTCGCCGGGACAGGGGGCGGGGGAGCTGTTTTTT. Protein product: CASSSPGQGAGELFF.

The chain recombines TRBV2 with TRBJ2-3, with D unresolved. V lost 4 bases and J lost 0, with 8 bases in between. Germline-derived CDR1 and CDR2 are SNHLY and FYNNEI. The CDR3 sequence is 14 residues long. CDR3 amino acids: CASSGPASTDTQYF. CDR3 nucleotide sequence: TGTGCCAGCAGTGGTCCAGCAAGCACAGATACGCAGTATTTT.

This rearrangement joins TRBV4-2 to TRBJ2-3; TRBD2 matches 8 bases. The length of the CDR3 is 17 residues. V trimming: 1 base; J trimming: 0 bases; junction bases outside the gene matches: 6. Germline lookup yields CDR1 LGHNA and CDR2 YNFKEQ. The CDR3 is CASSQGLASRSTDTQYF. The CDR3 DNA sequence: TGTGCCAGCAGCCAAGGACTAGCGAGCAGGAGCACAGATACGCAGTATTTT.

The chain joins TRBV25-1 to TRBJ1-3; TRBD1 is a possible D gene (5 bases). CDR1 and CDR2 (germline): MGHDK, SYGVNS. V lost 2 bases and J lost 1, with 9 bases in between. The CDR3 is 15 residues long. CDR3 residues: CASSEQGFSGNTIYF. The CDR3 nucleotides are TGTGCCAGCAGTGAACAGGGTTTTTCTGGAAACACCATATATTTT.

DNA for the CDR3: TGTGCCAGCAGTTACCGGGCGGGGGGCAACGCAGGTGAGCAGTTCTTC. Its translation is CASSYRAGGNAGEQFF. J is TRBJ2-1 and V is TRBV7-8, with 8 positions matching TRBD2. The CDR3 has 16 residues. Unmatched junction bases numbered 16, after V lost 6 bases and J lost 9 bases. Looked up from germline, CDR1 is SGHVS and CDR2 is FQNEAQ.

The DNA for the CDR3 is TGTGCCAGCAGCTTAGGCCTGACAGGGAGGACTGAAGCTTTCTTT. Encoded protein: CASSLGLTGRTEAFF. This chain links TRBV7-2 with TRBJ1-1; 7 bases are a match to TRBD1. The V gene end was trimmed by 1 base and the J gene end by 5 bases; junction bases not matched to a gene: 7. The CDR3 covers 15 residues. Germline V gene sequence: CDR1 SGHTA, CDR2 FQGNSA.

This clone was observed once. As DNA, the CDR3 is TGTGCCAGCAGTTTATACGCAGGCTACCAAGAGACCCAGTACTTC. This sequence encodes CASSLYAGYQETQYF. The rearrangement uses TRBV27 and TRBJ2-5; D unclear. Germline lookup yields CDR1 MNHEY and CDR2 SMNVEV (reference sequence). CDR3 length equals 15 residues. Trimming pared 1 base from V and 0 bases from J, leaving 9 bases between.

V is TRBV7-2 and J is TRBJ2-1, with D unclear. V was cut by 2 bases and J by 6 bases, with 11 bases left in between. Germline assignment: CDR1 SGHTA and CDR2 FQGNSA. The CDR3 extends over 14 amino acids. CDR3 nucleotides: TGTGCCAGCAGCTTATCGCCGGGTCTCAATGAGCAGTTCTTC. Translation gives CASSLSPGLNEQFF. Looking up the rest from reference TRBV7-2 and TRBJ2-1 gives the full variable domain: GAGVSQSPSNKVTEKGKDVELRCDPISGHTALYWYRQSLGQGLEFLIYFQGNSAPDKSGLPSDRFSAERTGGSVSTLTIQRTQQEDSAVYLCASSLSPGLNEQFFGPGTRLTVL.

The chain employs TRBV27 and TRBJ1-2; D possibly corresponds to TRBD1 (5 bases). This CDR3 is built from 15 residues. The germline gives CDR1 MNHEY, CDR2 SMNVEV (reference sequence). Trimming stripped 5 bases from V and 4 bases from J, with 17 bases between. CDR3: CASSLGPRTPYGYTF. CDR3 DNA: TGTGCCAGCAGTCTAGGACCTCGGACACCCTATGGCTACACCTTC.

Only a few counts were recorded for this clone. The J gene is TRBJ1-1, the V gene TRBV5-1; TRBD1 matches 8 bases. This CDR3 spans 16 amino acids. The ends lost 0 bases at V and 0 bases at J; junction bases unmatched: 4. Germline CDR1 is SGHRS and CDR2 is YFSETQ. The DNA of the CDR3 is TGCGCCAGCAGCTTGGCCCTGGACAGGGTGAACACTGAAGCTTTCTTT. Translated: CASSLALDRVNTEAFF.

This chain joins TRBV4-2 and TRBJ2-4; D unresolved. There are 13 residues in the CDR3. The V and J ends lost 1 base and 8 bases respectively, with 9 bases between them. Germline V gives CDR1 LGHNA, CDR2 YNFKEQ. Here the CDR3 reads CASSQAGEDIQYF. The CDR3, as DNA: TGTGCCAGCAGCCAAGCCGGAGAGGACATTCAGTACTTC.

The rearrangement links TRBV30 to TRBJ1-2; possible D gene TRBD1, 5 bases. In germline, CDR1 is GTSNPN, CDR2 SVGIG (reference sequence). CDR3 size: 16 residues. The ends were cut back, 0 bases at V and 2 bases at J, with 16 bases in the middle. The CDR3 reads CAWSVKGRGGNYGYTF. The CDR3 DNA is TGTGCCTGGAGTGTAAAGGGGCGTGGTGGGAACTATGGCTACACCTTC.